One sample yielded the 20 T cell receptor beta chains listed below, sequenced in a study of shared clonotypes between healthy human individuals. Measured with immunoSEQ multiplex PCR; TCRdb has only the in-frame clones, and not every one. The data show 2 million to 2.5 million clones, under 95% seen once. The sequenced material came from naive CD4+ T cells from PBMCs. Indicated subset: CD45RA+ positively selected. The receptor source for this set is a man between 18 and 29 years old in good health. Some clones in this sample may be carry-over from other donors' samples.

The chain has TRBV7-9 and TRBJ2-5, with 14 bases that match TRBD2. Germline CDR1 and CDR2: SEHNR and FQNEAQ (reference sequence). The CDR3 length is 18 residues. J gave up 1 base and V 6 bases, and 10 bases lay outside the gene matches. For the CDR3, the DNA is TGTGCCAGCAGTTTCGGACTAGCGGGAGGTGGCATCCAAGAGACCCAGTACTTC. This translates into CASSFGLAGGGIQETQYF.

This rearrangement joins TRBV7-9 to TRBJ2-1; 15 bases match TRBD2. V was pared by 5 bases and J by 3 bases, with 11 bases of the junction left unmatched. Germline CDR1 reads SEHNR; CDR2 reads FQNEAQ (reference sequence). The CDR3 is 19 residues long. In DNA form, the CDR3 reads TGTGCCAGCAGCCCCGCCCCGGGACTAGCGGGAGGACGCTACAATGAGCAGTTCTTC. It yields the protein CASSPAPGLAGGRYNEQFF.

The CDR3 protein is CASSTHAAGNYGYTF. DNA for the CDR3: TGTGCCAGCAGTACCCACGCTGCGGGGAACTATGGCTACACCTTC. This sequence joins TRBV28 and TRBJ1-2; D ambiguous. From germline, CDR1 is MDHEN and CDR2 SYDVKM. The CDR3 length is 15 residues. V dropped 5 bases and J dropped 2 bases, with 15 bases sitting between them.

The chain has TRBV5-1 and TRBJ2-1; TRBD1 aligns across 8 bases. Germline values: CDR1 SGHRS, CDR2 YFSETQ. V gave up 4 bases and J gave up 5 bases; unmatched junction bases: 11. There are 16 residues in the CDR3. CDR3 sequence (DNA): TGCGCCAGCAGCGTGAGGACAGGGTCTTTGAACAATGAGCAGTTCTTC. It encodes CASSVRTGSLNNEQFF. Looking up the rest from reference TRBV5-1 and TRBJ2-1 gives the full variable domain: KAGVTQTPRYLIKTRGQQVTLSCSPISGHRSVSWYQQTPGQGLQFLFEYFSETQRNKGNFPGRFSGRQFSNSRSEMNVSTLELGDSALYLCASSVRTGSLNNEQFFGPGTRLTVL.

The chain carries TRBV6-8 and TRBJ2-3; D is possibly TRBD2 (6 bases). Germline-derived CDR1 and CDR2 are MNHGY and SAAAGT. CDR3 length: 18 amino acids. The germline V and J ends were trimmed by 2 bases and 5 bases, with 23 bases remaining between them. The CDR3 loop is CASSYIDPSAEGQDTQYF. The CDR3 coding sequence is TGTGCCAGCAGTTACATTGACCCTAGCGCCGAGGGTCAAGATACGCAGTATTTT.

The chain couples TRBV27 to TRBJ1-2; TRBD1 might be the D (5 bases). The germline V gene encodes CDR1 MNHEY and CDR2 SMNVEV (reference sequence). The CDR3 contains 16 residues. V lost 5 bases and J lost 2, with 18 bases in between. CDR3 sequence: CASSPDSLIMNYGYTF. CDR3 nucleotides: TGTGCCAGCAGTCCCGACAGTCTAATAATGAACTATGGCTACACCTTC.

This chain links TRBV4-1 with TRBJ2-1, with TRBD2 as a possible D gene (5 bases). V lost 1 base to trimming and J lost 5 bases, with 6 bases between them. This CDR3 contains 13 residues. Germline V CDR1 and CDR2: MGHRA, YSYEKL. The DNA for the CDR3 is TGCGCCAGCAGCCAAGTGCGGGACAATGAGCAGTTCTTC. It translates to CASSQVRDNEQFF.

The V call is TRBV5-1, the J call TRBJ2-1; possibly TRBD2 for D (6 bases). This CDR3 comprises 13 residues. V gave up 1 base and J gave up 6 bases, with 8 bases separating them. The germline V gene has CDR1 SGHRS and CDR2 YFSETQ. The CDR3 region is CASSLTSPNEQFF. In nucleotides, the CDR3 is TGCGCCAGCAGCTTGACTAGCCCCAATGAGCAGTTCTTC.

This sequence joins TRBV2 and TRBJ1-1; TRBD1 aligns across 8 bases. V dropped 6 bases and J dropped 5; count of bases not matched to a gene: 8. CDR3 size: 14 residues. Germline CDR1 is SNHLY and CDR2 is FYNNEI. Here the CDR3 DNA reads TGTGCCAGCAGAATGGACAGGGTATTGACTGAAGCTTTCTTT. It specifies CASRMDRVLTEAFF.

The sample holds one count of this clone. CDR3 amino acids: CASSLTGTLHF. Written as DNA, the CDR3 is TGTGCCAGCAGTCTTACAGGGACCCTCCACTTT. This chain joins TRBV28 and TRBJ1-6, with D maybe TRBD1 (6 bases). Trimming cost V 5 bases and J 14 bases, with 10 bases left between them. The CDR3 is made up of 11 amino acids. CDR1 and CDR2 (germline): MDHEN, SYDVKM.

V is TRBV10-3 and J is TRBJ2-1; the match to TRBD2 covers 13 bases. The CDR3 is made up of 19 amino acids. V was pared by 4 bases and J by 7 bases, with 16 bases of the junction left unmatched. CDR1 is ENHRY and CDR2 is SYGVKD in the germline V gene. The CDR3 sequence is CAISVGGTSGTRVRNEQFF. Written as DNA, the CDR3 is TGTGCCATCAGTGTTGGGGGGACTAGCGGGACTAGGGTTCGAAATGAGCAGTTCTTC.

The CDR3 region is CASSTTGLNYGYTF. The CDR3 DNA reads as TGTGCCAGCAGTACGACAGGGTTGAACTATGGCTACACCTTC. The gene calls are TRBV2 and TRBJ1-2, with 7 bases identical to TRBD1. CDR3 length: 14 residues. The V gene's germline CDR1 is SNHLY and CDR2 FYNNEI. J lost 2 bases, V lost 5 bases, and 5 bases had no gene match.

V and J are TRBV28 and TRBJ2-7; no definite D call. The CDR3 covers 15 residues. V lost 4 bases to trimming and J lost 2 bases, with 15 bases between them. CDR1 and CDR2 from the germline V gene are MDHEN and SYDVKM. CDR3 residues: CASSSRKQMAYEQYF. The CDR3, as DNA: TGTGCCAGCAGTTCCCGTAAGCAGATGGCCTACGAGCAGTACTTC.

Of note for this clone: The sample holds other DNA sequences that translate to the same CDR3. The CDR3 DNA reads as TGTGCCAGCAGCGGAGGTTCCACCTACGAGCAGTACTTC. It specifies CASSGGSTYEQYF. This chain joins TRBV28 and TRBJ2-7; the D gene is possibly TRBD2 (5 bases). This CDR3 comprises 13 residues. With 6 bases removed from V and 2 bases from J, the gap between germline ends came to 11 bases. Germline V gene lookup returns CDR1 MDHEN and CDR2 SYDVKM.

About this clone: This specimen includes other DNA sequences encoding the same CDR3. This chain links TRBV9 with TRBJ2-5, with TRBD2 matching over 8 bases. V trimming: 4 bases; J trimming: 4 bases; junction bases outside the gene matches: 6. The CDR3 consists of 14 residues. Germline CDR1 is SGDLS and CDR2 is YYNGEE. CDR3 DNA sequence: TGTGCCAGCAGCCCGGGGGGGGGCGGAGAGACCCAGTACTTC. This encodes CASSPGGGGETQYF.

This clone was detected once. The rearrangement links TRBV27 to TRBJ2-6; 7 bases map to TRBD1. Losses at the gene ends were 10 bases for V and 4 bases for J; bases not matched to a gene: 10. CDR1 and CDR2 from the germline V gene are MNHEY and SMNVEV (reference sequence). The CDR3 covers 15 residues. The CDR3, as DNA: TGTGCCACTTTGGACAGGCTATCCGGGGCCAACGTCCTGACTTTC. It yields the protein CATLDRLSGANVLTF. The full variable domain, with the rest looked up from reference TRBV27 and TRBJ2-6, is EAQVTQNPRYLITVTGKKLTVTCSQNMNHEYMSWYRQDPGLGLRQIYYSMNVEVTDKGDVPEGYKVSRKEKRNFPLILESPSPNQTSLYFCATLDRLSGANVLTFGAGSRLTVL.

This clone was recorded a few times. The identical CDR3 is also encoded by other nucleotide sequences in the sample. V is TRBV7-9 and J is TRBJ1-1; TRBD1 is a possible D gene (6 bases). Between the trimmed V and J ends, which lost 1 base and 4 bases, there was a span of 7 bases. The CDR3 contains 13 residues. Germline loops: CDR1 SEHNR, CDR2 FQNEAQ (reference sequence). The CDR3 region is CASSLEGGTEAFF. The CDR3 nucleotides are TGTGCCAGCAGCTTAGAAGGGGGCACTGAAGCTTTCTTT.

This chain connects TRBV11-2 to TRBJ2-5; 14 bases match TRBD2. The V gene's germline CDR1 is SGHAT and CDR2 FQNNGV. CDR3 length: 19 amino acids. Trimming at V came to 4 bases and at J to 7 bases, leaving 17 bases not matched to a gene. Here the CDR3 reads CASSSPSGLAGGDLGTQYF. CDR3 DNA sequence: TGTGCCAGCAGCTCCCCGAGCGGACTAGCGGGAGGCGACCTGGGGACCCAGTACTTC.

The genes are TRBV19 and TRBJ2-7; a weak D match, TRBD2 (5 bases). CDR1 and CDR2 from the germline V gene are LNHDA and SQIVND (reference sequence). V lost 5 bases and J 4 bases, leaving 18 bases between the germline ends. The CDR3 is made up of 15 amino acids. The CDR3 DNA reads TGTGCCAGTAGTCTCTCGGCGGGTAGCATTTACGAGCAGTACTTC. It specifies CASSLSAGSIYEQYF.

As regards this clone: This sample includes further DNA sequences coding for the same CDR3. The chain couples TRBV29-1 to TRBJ2-7; D gene unclear. Deletions cut 4 bases from V and 0 bases from J, with 10 bases between. Germline CDR1 and CDR2: SQVTM and ANQGSEA. CDR3 length: 13 residues. The DNA of the CDR3 is TGCAGCGTTGTGGCCGCGCCCTCCTACGAGCAGTACTTC. It codes for CSVVAAPSYEQYF.